This record covers a single T cell receptor beta chain. This clone was seen only a few times. Its antigen is still unknown. One base away there is no much larger clone; base qualities are not given. The entire isolated RNA was reverse transcribed using the High Capacity cDNA Reverse Transcription Kit, and thus expressed TCRB transcripts were sequenced. Deep immunoSEQ sequencing was applied to naive, central memory and regulatory T cell samples, giving an average of approximately 3.8 million total reads per sample. Sorted cells were lysed in RLT buffer, and RNA was extracted using DNase-treated RNeasy Micro or Mini kits according to cell number. Each cell subset was processed separately to prevent cross-contamination, with patient and healthy donor samples processed together. Using the immunoSEQ multiplex PCR, TCRB sequences were amplified from cDNA into 87-bp fragments spanning the CDR3 region. The amplicons were sequenced using the Illumina HiSeq platform. The study's processing was this. Synthetic template baselines were used to correct PCR bias computationally, reads within Hamming distance 2 were collapsed together, and singletons that could not be merged were discarded. Reads were aligned to IMGT to assign V, D and J genes, CDR3 length, and insertions or deletions at six rearrangement sites. Within each subset, clonotype counts were normalized to sorted cell number, and only after that were true diversity and Gini coefficients computed with the tcR R package. Repertoire sharing was quantified using the overlap coefficient calculated on TCRB nucleotide sequences. Out-of-frame TCRB sequences from naive cells were analyzed as a proxy for the pre-selection repertoire. TCRdb took over this immuneACCESS table, retaining in-frame rearrangements with V and J assigned. Such tables are incomplete; in checked studies, under half of the missing clones stem from an unresolved V gene, and the remainder is unexplained. V and J calls and clone size are given by that table; D and trimming were obtained from the DNA. The sample has hundreds of thousands of clones on record, about 14% of them singletons. The top ten hold approximately 0.039% of the sample.

V ends up 0 bases short and J 5 bases short, with an unmatched junction base count of 3. CDR1 and CDR2, looked up from the germline V gene, are SGHAT and FQNNGV. The CDR3 covers 15 residues, taking in both the cysteine and the phenylalanine. The DNA shown is the 45-base CDR3, in frame from base 1. Each donor gave one peripheral blood draw, averaging approximately 0.12 L, which was collected into heparinised tubes. A BD FACSAria II and a panel including CD45RO, CCR7, CD25, CD127, CD95 and CD27 were used to sort naive, central memory, regulatory and stem cell-like memory CD4+ T cells. A purity above 98% was achieved for all sorted populations. PBMCs were separated immediately by Lymphoprep density gradient centrifugation and were stained directly, without being cultured. Samples were stained and sorted in pairs, with one healthy donor and one patient per experiment, so that batch effects were minimized.

This entry comes from a study of beta chain features in type 1 diabetes (dated by TCRdb to 2017 to 2018). In terms of the full investigation: Mean age, gender distribution, total cell number and subset yield were not different between patients and healthy donors. Regulatory and stem cell-like memory subsets were obtained from only 8 patients and about 8 healthy donors, while naive and central memory subsets were obtained from all 28 donors. The study compared TCRB repertoires of sorted circulating CD4+ T cell subsets between recently diagnosed type 1 diabetes patients and matched healthy donors. A total of about 100,000,000 sorted cells were examined across all samples, and RNA yield correlated strongly with the number of cells per subset. Study-level results and caveats: Naive, central memory and regulatory TCRB repertoires appeared to be more alike among patients than among healthy donors. PCR might favor shorter templates, but patient and control samples were amplified and corrected together, so any skew would affect both groups equally. In all four CD4+ subsets, TCRB CDR3 length was moderately but significantly shorter in type 1 diabetes patients. At VDJ recombination sites, type 1 diabetes patients had fewer insertions and more deleted nucleotides, which implies abnormalities in thymic rearrangement. Sequencing cDNA rather than genomic DNA could over-represent highly expressing activated cells, although activation and CD3 levels did not differ between groups. HLA sub-analyses involved small numbers of individuals, so any influence of HLA type on TCRB rearrangement remained unresolved.

Sequencing used naive CD4+ T cells from blood. The cell subset or site label of this sample denotes: true naive CD4+ T cells. The chain uses TRBV11-2 and TRBJ2-1; 8 junctional bases match TRBD2. This sequence originates from a man aged 18 to 29 with type 1 diabetes. The bases are TGTGCCAGCAGCTTAGAGGGCGGGGGGCACAATGAGCAGTTCTTC. Its product reads: CASSLEGGGHNEQFF. The full variable domain, with segments outside the CDR3 supplied by the reference TRBV11-2 and TRBJ2-1 proteins, appears as EAGVAQSPRYKIIEKRQSVAFWCNPISGHATLYWYQQILGQGPKLLIQFQNNGVVDDSQLPKDRFSAERLKGVDSTLKIQPAKLEDSAVYLCASSLEGGGHNEQFFGPGTRLTVL.